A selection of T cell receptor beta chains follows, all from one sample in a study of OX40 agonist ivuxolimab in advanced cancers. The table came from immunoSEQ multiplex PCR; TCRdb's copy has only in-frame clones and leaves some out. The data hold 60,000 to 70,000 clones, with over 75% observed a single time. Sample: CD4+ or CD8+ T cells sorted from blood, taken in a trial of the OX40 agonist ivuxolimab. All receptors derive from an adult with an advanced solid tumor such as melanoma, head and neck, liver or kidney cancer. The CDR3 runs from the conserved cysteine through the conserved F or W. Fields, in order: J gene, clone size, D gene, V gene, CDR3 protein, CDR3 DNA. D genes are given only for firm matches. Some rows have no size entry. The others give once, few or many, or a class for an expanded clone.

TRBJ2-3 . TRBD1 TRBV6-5 CASSYSQGARTDTQYF TGTGCCAGCAGTTACTCGCAGGGGGCGCGCACAGATACGCAGTATTTT
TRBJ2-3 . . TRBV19 CASSIVGGLGDTQYF TGTGCCAGTAGTATAGTTGGGGGCCTGGGAGATACGCAGTATTTT
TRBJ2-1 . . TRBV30 CAWSYGGGSYNEQFF TGTGCCTGGAGTTACGGCGGTGGCTCCTACAATGAGCAGTTCTTC
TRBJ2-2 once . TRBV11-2 CASRSRTEPNTGELFF TGTGCCAGCCGCTCTCGGACGGAACCGAACACCGGGGAGCTGTTTTTT
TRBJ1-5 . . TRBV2 CASSEAHGDSQPQHF TGTGCCAGCAGTGAAGCGCATGGGGACTCTCAGCCCCAGCATTTT
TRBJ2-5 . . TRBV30 CAWGREYEETQYF TGTGCCTGGGGTCGGGAGTACGAGGAGACCCAGTACTTC
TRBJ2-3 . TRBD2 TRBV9 CASSVGNSGGSTSTDTQYF TGTGCCAGCAGCGTAGGTAATAGCGGGGGATCTACTAGCACAGATACGCAGTATTTT
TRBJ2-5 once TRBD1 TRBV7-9 CASSLPRTGQETQYF TGTGCCAGCAGCTTACCTCGGACAGGGCAAGAGACCCAGTACTTC
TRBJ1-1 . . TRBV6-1 CASRSENTAEAFF TGTGCCAGCAGATCCGAGAATACAGCTGAAGCTTTCTTT
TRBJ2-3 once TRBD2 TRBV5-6 CASSFRTSGGTDTQYF TGTGCCAGCAGCTTCCGGACTAGTGGGGGCACAGATACGCAGTATTTT
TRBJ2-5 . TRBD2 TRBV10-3 CAIRSPASGKETQYF TGTGCCATCAGGTCCCCGGCTAGCGGGAAGGAGACCCAGTACTTC
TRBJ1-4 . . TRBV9 CASSVDDSNEKLFF TGTGCCAGCAGCGTAGATGACAGTAATGAAAAACTGTTTTTT
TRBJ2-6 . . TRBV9 CASSVFLSGANVLTF TGTGCCAGCAGCGTATTTCTCTCTGGGGCCAACGTCCTGACTTTC
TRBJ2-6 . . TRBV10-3 CASNSGANVLTF TGTGCCAGCAACTCTGGGGCCAACGTCCTGACTTTC
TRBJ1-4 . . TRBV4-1 CASSQGLINEKLFF TGCGCCAGCAGCCAGGGACTGATAAATGAAAAACTGTTTTTT
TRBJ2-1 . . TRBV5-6 CASSLDLNEQFF TGTGCCAGCAGCTTGGACTTGAATGAGCAGTTCTTC
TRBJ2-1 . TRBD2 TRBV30 CAWTDRRGAYNEQFF TGTGCCTGGACTGACAGGCGGGGGGCCTACAATGAGCAGTTCTTC
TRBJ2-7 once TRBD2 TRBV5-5 CASSSDPSGAYEQYF TGTGCCAGCAGCTCGGACCCTAGCGGGGCCTACGAGCAGTACTTC
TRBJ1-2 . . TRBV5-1 CASSTLPEGYGYTF TGCGCCAGCAGCACCCTTCCAGAAGGCTATGGCTACACCTTC
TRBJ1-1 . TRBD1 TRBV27 CASSLLPRDSQEESFF TGTGCCAGCAGTTTACTACCCAGGGACAGCCAAGAAGAGTCTTTCTTT
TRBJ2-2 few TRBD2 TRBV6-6 CASTGMGGKSGELFF TGTGCCAGCACTGGGATGGGGGGGAAGAGCGGGGAGCTGTTTTTT
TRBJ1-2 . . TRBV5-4 CASSWGTGPYGYTF TGTGCCAGCAGCTGGGGGACGGGTCCATATGGCTACACCTTC
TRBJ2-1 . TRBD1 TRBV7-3 CASSLNTGANEQFF TGTGCCAGCAGCTTAAATACAGGGGCCAATGAGCAGTTCTTC
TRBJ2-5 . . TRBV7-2 CASSAPPWVETQYF TGTGCCAGCAGCGCCCCTCCCTGGGTAGAGACCCAGTACTTC
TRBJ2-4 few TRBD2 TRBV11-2 CASRSLAGPQNIQYF TGTGCCAGCAGGAGCCTAGCGGGGCCCCAAAACATTCAGTACTTC
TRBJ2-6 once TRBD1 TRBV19 CASRRQGGGANVLTF TGTGCCAGTAGGAGACAGGGCGGTGGGGCCAACGTCCTGACTTTC
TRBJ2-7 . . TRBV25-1 CASSEPSAGYEQYF TGTGCCAGCAGTGAACCCTCCGCGGGCTACGAGCAGTACTTC
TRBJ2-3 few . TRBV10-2 CASSELGEGADTQYF TGCGCCAGCAGTGAGTTGGGGGAAGGGGCAGATACGCAGTATTTT
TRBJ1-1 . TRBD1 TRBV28 CASRLGPTGGRTEAFF TGTGCCAGCAGGCTAGGGCCTACAGGGGGAAGAACTGAAGCTTTCTTT
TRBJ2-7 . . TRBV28 CASTDTSYEQYF TGTGCCAGTACCGACACCTCCTACGAGCAGTACTTC
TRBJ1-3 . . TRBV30 CAWKLSHSGNTIYF TGTGCCTGGAAACTCTCCCACTCTGGAAACACCATATATTTT
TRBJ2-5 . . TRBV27 CASSPEWATAQETQYF TGTGCCAGCAGTCCTGAGTGGGCCACTGCGCAAGAGACCCAGTACTTC
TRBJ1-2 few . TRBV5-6 CASSPRPVNYGYTF TGTGCCAGCAGCCCTAGGCCCGTCAACTATGGCTACACCTTC
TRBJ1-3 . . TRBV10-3 CAISDGQLNSGNTIYF TGTGCCATCAGTGATGGACAACTCAACTCTGGAAACACCATATATTTT
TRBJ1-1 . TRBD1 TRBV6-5 CASSTGTGAFF TGTGCCAGCAGCACCGGGACAGGTGCTTTCTTT
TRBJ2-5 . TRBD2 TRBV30 CAWTGRAWETQYF TGTGCCTGGACCGGGAGGGCCTGGGAGACCCAGTACTTC
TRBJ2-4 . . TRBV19 CASRQELKNIQYF TGTGCCAGCCGACAGGAGCTGAAAAACATTCAGTACTTC
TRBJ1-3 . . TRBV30 CAWSPGNTIYF TGTGCCTGGAGTCCTGGAAACACCATATATTTT
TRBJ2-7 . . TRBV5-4 CASSNPSYEQYF TGTGCCAGCAGCAACCCCTCCTACGAGCAGTACTTC
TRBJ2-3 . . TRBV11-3 CASSLSSTDTQYF TGTGCCAGCAGCTTAAGCAGCACAGATACGCAGTATTTT
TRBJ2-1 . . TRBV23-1 CASSQYDEQFF TGCGCCAGCAGTCAATACGATGAGCAGTTCTTC
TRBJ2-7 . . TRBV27 CASSLGPGPSYEQYF TGTGCCAGCAGTTTAGGTCCGGGTCCCTCCTACGAGCAGTACTTC
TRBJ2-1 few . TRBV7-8 CASSLGRTAVEQFF TGTGCCAGCAGCTTAGGTCGGACAGCCGTAGAGCAGTTCTTC
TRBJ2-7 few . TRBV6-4 CASSESREGEQYF TGTGCCAGCAGTGAATCCAGGGAAGGCGAGCAGTACTTC
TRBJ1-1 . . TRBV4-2 CASSQDAGSKNTEAFF TGTGCCAGCAGCCAAGATGCGGGGAGCAAGAACACTGAAGCTTTCTTT